The clone carrying this TCR beta chain has just a few counts. The antigen remains unidentified. Trimming removed 6 bases from V and 8 bases from J, with 10 bases in between. The germline gives CDR1 SNHLY, CDR2 FYNNEI. The CDR3 covers 11 residues. This entry is derived from a study of CD8+ T cells in alopecia areata. Looking at the study overall: Treated patients swallowed 5 to 10 mg of oral tofacitinib twice daily.

Reverse transcription of extracted RNA yielded cDNA, which provided the sequencing template. This table comes from immunoSEQ multiplex PCR, and its TCRdb copy is limited to in-frame clones, with some not included. The profile shows 180,000 or so clones, 67% of them singletons. Patients with alopecia areata provided lesional scalp punch biopsies as well as peripheral blood. PBMCs were stained for CD3, CD4 and CD8, and CD4+ and CD8+ T cells were sorted. Broader study findings: Affected lesional scalp, above all in alopecia totalis/universalis, was more clonal than normal scalp.

This TCR came from a human donor with alopecia areata. The chain couples TRBV2 to TRBJ1-2; the D is unclear. Sample: CD8+ T cells sorted from blood, taken at week 0. This CDR3 reads CASRGSWGYTF. CDR3 nucleotides: TGTGCCAGCAGGGGATCTTGGGGCTACACCTTC.